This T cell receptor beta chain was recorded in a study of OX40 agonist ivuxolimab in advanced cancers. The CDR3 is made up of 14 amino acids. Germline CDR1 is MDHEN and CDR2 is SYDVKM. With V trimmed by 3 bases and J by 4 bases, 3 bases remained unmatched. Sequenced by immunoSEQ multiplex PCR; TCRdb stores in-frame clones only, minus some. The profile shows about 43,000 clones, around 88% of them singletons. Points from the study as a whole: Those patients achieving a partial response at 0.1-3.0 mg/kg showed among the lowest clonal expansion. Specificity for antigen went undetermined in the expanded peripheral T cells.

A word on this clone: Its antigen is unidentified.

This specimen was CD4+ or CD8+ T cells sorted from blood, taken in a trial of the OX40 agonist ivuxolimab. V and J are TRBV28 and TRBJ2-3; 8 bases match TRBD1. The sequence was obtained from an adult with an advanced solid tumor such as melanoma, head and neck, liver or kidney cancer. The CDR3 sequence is CASSFGTGPDTQYF. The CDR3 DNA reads TGTGCCAGCAGTTTTGGGACAGGCCCAGATACGCAGTATTTT.